Listed below are T cell receptor beta chains from one sample, sequenced in a study of beta chain features in type 1 diabetes. Profiling relied on immunoSEQ multiplex PCR, and the TCRdb table lists in-frame clones only, not all of them. The table has hundreds of thousands of clones, roughly an eighth seen once; the top ten hold 0.03% to 0.04%. The material sequenced was naive CD4+ T cells from blood. The receptors stem from a man aged 18 to 29 with type 1 diabetes. Both conserved end residues are part of each CDR3. A D gene is named only where the DNA matches it firmly. A row's size may be missing; if present it is once, few, many or a size class.

V: TRBV29-1; D: TRBD1; J: TRBJ1-5; size: few; CDR3: CSAQGPGQEQPQHF; DNA: TGCAGCGCTCAAGGACCGGGACAGGAGCAGCCCCAGCATTTT
V: TRBV29-1; D: TRBD1; J: TRBJ2-7; size: NA; CDR3: CSVGGRGQGEQYF; DNA: TGCAGCGTTGGGGGCAGGGGGCAAGGCGAGCAGTACTTC
V: TRBV14; D: TRBD1; J: TRBJ1-2; size: NA; CDR3: CASSHDTGGNYGYTF; DNA: TGTGCCAGCAGCCACGACACAGGGGGGAACTATGGCTACACCTTC
V: TRBV6-6; D: NA; J: TRBJ1-1; size: NA; CDR3: CASSFAFGTEAFF; DNA: TGTGCCAGCAGTTTCGCCTTCGGCACTGAAGCTTTCTTT
V: TRBV14; D: TRBD2; J: TRBJ2-1; size: NA; CDR3: CASSPGTSRSNEQFF; DNA: TGTGCCAGCAGCCCCGGGACTAGCCGATCCAATGAGCAGTTCTTC
V: TRBV5-8; D: TRBD1; J: TRBJ1-1; size: NA; CDR3: CASSSGQAPGTNTEAFF; DNA: TGTGCCAGCAGTTCGGGACAGGCACCTGGGACCAACACTGAAGCTTTCTTT
V: TRBV15; D: NA; J: TRBJ2-4; size: NA; CDR3: CATSMAGTLQNIQYF; DNA: TGTGCCACCAGCATGGCCGGGACATTACAAAACATTCAGTACTTC
V: TRBV21-1; D: NA; J: TRBJ2-7; size: NA; CDR3: CASSKSGTNEQYF; DNA: TGTGCCAGCAGCAAGTCGGGTACTAACGAGCAGTACTTC
V: TRBV7-2; D: TRBD2; J: TRBJ2-5; size: NA; CDR3: CASSFLAGAGETQYF; DNA: TGTGCCAGCAGCTTCCTAGCGGGGGCCGGAGAGACCCAGTACTTC
V: TRBV20-1; D: NA; J: TRBJ1-4; size: NA; CDR3: CSAIAEKLFF; DNA: TGCAGTGCTATAGCTGAAAAACTGTTTTTT
V: TRBV28; D: TRBD2; J: TRBJ2-1; size: few; CDR3: CASSLPRPASGRAGGTYNEQFF; DNA: TGTGCCAGCAGTTTACCTAGGCCGGCTAGCGGGAGGGCCGGGGGCACCTACAATGAGCAGTTCTTC
V: TRBV5-1; D: TRBD1; J: TRBJ2-7; size: NA; CDR3: CASSPQGHEQYF; DNA: TGCGCCAGCAGCCCACAGGGGCACGAGCAGTACTTC